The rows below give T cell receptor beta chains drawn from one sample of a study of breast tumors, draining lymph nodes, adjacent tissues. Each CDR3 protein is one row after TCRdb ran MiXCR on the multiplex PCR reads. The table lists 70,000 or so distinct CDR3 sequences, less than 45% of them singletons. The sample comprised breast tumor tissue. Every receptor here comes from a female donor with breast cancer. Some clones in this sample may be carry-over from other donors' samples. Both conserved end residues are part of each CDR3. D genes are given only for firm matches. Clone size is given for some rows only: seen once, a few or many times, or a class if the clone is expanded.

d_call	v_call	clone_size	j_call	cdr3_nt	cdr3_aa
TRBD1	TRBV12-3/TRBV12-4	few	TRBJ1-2	TGTGCCAGCGGGTTCCTCCGGGACAGGGATCACTATGGCTACACCTTC	CASGFLRDRDHYGYTF
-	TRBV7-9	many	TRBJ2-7	TGTGCCAGCAGCTCTAGTGTAGGGGACTACGAGCAGTACTTC	CASSSSVGDYEQYF
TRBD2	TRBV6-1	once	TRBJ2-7	TGTGCCAGCGGTCGCGGGAGAGCCAGCTACGAGCAGTACTTC	CASGRGRASYEQYF
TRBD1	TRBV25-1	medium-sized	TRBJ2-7	TGTGCCAGCAGTAAAGGGGGCTACTACGAGCAGTACTTC	CASSKGGYYEQYF
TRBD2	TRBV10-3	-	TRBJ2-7	TGTGCCATCAGGCCCTCTAGCGGGGTTGGGGGGCAGTACTTC	CAIRPSSGVGGQYF
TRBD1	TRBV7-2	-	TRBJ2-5	TGTGCCAGCAGCCAGGGAGGACAGGGGTGGGAGACCCAGTACTTC	CASSQGGQGWETQYF
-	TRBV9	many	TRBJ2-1	TGTGCCAGCAGCGTAAACTCAATGCGCGGGCCCAGGGGCAATGAGCAGTTCTTC	CASSVNSMRGPRGNEQFF
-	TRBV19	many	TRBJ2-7	TGTGCCAGTAGTATCGTTTCTTCGGGCTACGAGCAGTACTTC	CASSIVSSGYEQYF
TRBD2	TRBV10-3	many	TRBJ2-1	TGTGCCATCAGTGAGGAGGCTAGCGGGGGCCATGAGCAGTTCTTC	CAISEEASGGHEQFF
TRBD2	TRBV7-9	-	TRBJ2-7	TGTGCCAGCAGCCCGGGGGGGTTCGGCCAGCCCTACGAGCAGTACTTC	CASSPGGFGQPYEQYF
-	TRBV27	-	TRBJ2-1	TGTGCCAGCATGATGGGCGGTGAGCAGTTCTTC	CASMMGGEQFF
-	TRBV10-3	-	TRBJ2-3	TGTGCCATCAGTGAGCGGGATAGCACAGATACGCAGTATTTT	CAISERDSTDTQYF
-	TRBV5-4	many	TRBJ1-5	TGTGCCAGCAGCATAAGCAATCAGCCCCAGCATTTT	CASSISNQPQHF
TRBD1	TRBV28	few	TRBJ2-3	TGTGCCAGCAGCTCTCAACAGGGGGCGAGAGATACGCAGTATTTT	CASSSQQGARDTQYF
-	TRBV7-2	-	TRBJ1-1	TGTGCCAGCAGTTTCTGGGCTATCACCCAGAACACTGAAGCTTTCTTT	CASSFWAITQNTEAFF
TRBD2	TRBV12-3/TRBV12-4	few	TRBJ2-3	TGTGCCAGCAGGCGGGGCCTAGCGGGAGGGCCGGCAGATACGCAGTATTTT	CASRRGLAGGPADTQYF
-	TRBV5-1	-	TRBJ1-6	TGCGCCAGCAGCTTGTTCTCGGATTCACCCCTCCACTTT	CASSLFSDSPLHF
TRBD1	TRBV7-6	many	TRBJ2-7	TGTGCCAGCAGCATCGGACAGGGACAGCCCCTGGGCGAGCAGTACTTC	CASSIGQGQPLGEQYF
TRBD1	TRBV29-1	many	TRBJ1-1	TGCAGCGTTGGGGTGGAGGGGGCCGGTGAAGCTTTCTTT	CSVGVEGAGEAFF
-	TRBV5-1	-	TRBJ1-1	TGCGCCAGCAGCTTAGGAGGGCAGGGGACGAACACTGAAGCTTTCTTT	CASSLGGQGTNTEAFF
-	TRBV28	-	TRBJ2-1	TGCGCCAGCAGTTTAGTAGATGAGCAGTTCTTC	CASSLVDEQFF
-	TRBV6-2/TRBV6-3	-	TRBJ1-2	TGTGCCAGCAGTCACGCGACAGTTTCCCCGGTAGGCTACACCTTC	CASSHATVSPVGYTF
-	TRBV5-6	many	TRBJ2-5	TGTGCCAGCAGCGGTGGAAGTTCCCGGGAGACCCAGTACTTC	CASSGGSSRETQYF
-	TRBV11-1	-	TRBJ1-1	TGTGCCAGCAGCTTAGACGGGGCCCACACTGAAGCTTTCTTT	CASSLDGAHTEAFF
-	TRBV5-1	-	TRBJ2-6	TGCGCCAGCAGGGGTTCTGGGGCCAACGTCCTGACTTTC	CASRGSGANVLTF
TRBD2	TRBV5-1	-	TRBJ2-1	TGCGCCAGCAGCCAAATGTGGACTAGTAAGGATGAGCAGTTCTTC	CASSQMWTSKDEQFF
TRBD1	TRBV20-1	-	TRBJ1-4	TGCAGTGCTGGGACAGGGGCAACTGATGAAAAACTGTTTTTT	CSAGTGATDEKLFF
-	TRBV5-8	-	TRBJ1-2	TGTGCCAGCACCCGGCGGGTTTCCTGTGGTTACACCTTC	CASTRRVSCGYTF
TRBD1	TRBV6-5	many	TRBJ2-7	TGTGCCAGCAGCCCCGGACAGGGTCGAGTCTACGAGCAGTACTTC	CASSPGQGRVYEQYF
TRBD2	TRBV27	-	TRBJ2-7	TGTGCCAGCAGTTTTCGGGTCGGACTAGCGGGGTACGAGCAGTACTTC	CASSFRVGLAGYEQYF
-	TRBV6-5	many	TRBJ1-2	TGTGCCAGCAGTCGGGCCGGGACCTTTTATGGCTACACCTTC	CASSRAGTFYGYTF
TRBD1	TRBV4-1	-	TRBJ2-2	TGCGCCAGCAGCCAAGATGGTAGGGGGCGAAGGATCGGGGAGCTGTTTTTT	CASSQDGRGRRIGELFF
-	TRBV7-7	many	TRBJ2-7	TGTGCTAGCAGCTTAGGGGGTTCTGACGAGCAGTACTTC	CASSLGGSDEQYF
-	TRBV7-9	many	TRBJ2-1	TGTGCCAGCAGCCAAATGGGGGCCCCCTACAATGAGCAGTTCTTC	CASSQMGAPYNEQFF
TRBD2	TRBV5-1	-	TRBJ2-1	TGCGCCAGCGGCTTGGGAGGGCGTCCCTACAATGAGCAGTTCTTC	CASGLGGRPYNEQFF
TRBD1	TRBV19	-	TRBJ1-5	TGTGCCAGTAGTAGAGGGACAGGGTGCAATCAGCCCCAGCATTTT	CASSRGTGCNQPQHF
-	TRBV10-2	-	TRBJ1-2	TGCGCCAGCTCCGGGGCTAACTATGGCTACACCTTC	CASSGANYGYTF
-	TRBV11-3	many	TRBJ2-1	TGTGCCAGCAGCCCATGGACCAGTGCTTACAATGAGCAGTTCTTC	CASSPWTSAYNEQFF
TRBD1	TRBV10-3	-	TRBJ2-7	TGTGCCATCAGTGAATTGACAGGGAGCATTTCCCCTTACGAGCAGTACTTC	CAISELTGSISPYEQYF
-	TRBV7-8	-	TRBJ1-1	TGTGCCAGCAACAAAGAAGGACTCTACACTGAAGCTTTCTTT	CASNKEGLYTEAFF
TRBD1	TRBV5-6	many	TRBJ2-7	TGTGCCAGCAGCCGGACAGGTAATGTAGTCTACGAGCAGTACTTC	CASSRTGNVVYEQYF
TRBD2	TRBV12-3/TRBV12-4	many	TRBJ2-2	TGTGCCAGCAGAAAAGAGCGGGGCGGGGGCGGGGAGCTGTTTTTT	CASRKERGGGGELFF
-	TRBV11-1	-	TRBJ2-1	TGTGCCAGCAGCTTAGCGGGTTACACTGAGCAGTTCTTC	CASSLAGYTEQFF
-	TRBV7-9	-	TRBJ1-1	TGTGCCAGCAGCGCAACGGGGGACACTGAAGCTTCCTTT	CASSATGDTEASF
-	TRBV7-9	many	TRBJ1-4	TGTGCCAGCAGCGGGGGCCACGAAAAACTGTTTTTT	CASSGGHEKLFF
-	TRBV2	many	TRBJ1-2	TGTGCCAGCAGTCAGGGATTGCGGGGCTACACCTTC	CASSQGLRGYTF
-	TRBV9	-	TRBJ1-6	TGTGCCAGCAGCGACACGTACAATTCACCCCTCCACTTT	CASSDTYNSPLHF
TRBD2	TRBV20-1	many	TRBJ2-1	TGCAGTGCGTGGACTAGCGGGAGCTACAATGAGCAGTTCTTC	CSAWTSGSYNEQFF
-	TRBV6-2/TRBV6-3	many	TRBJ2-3	TGTGCCAGCAGTTACTCGAGAACCCGGCCAGATACGCAGTATTTT	CASSYSRTRPDTQYF
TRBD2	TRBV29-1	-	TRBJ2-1	TGCAGTTTGAGCGGGAGACTTAAGGATGAGCAGTTCTTC	CSLSGRLKDEQFF
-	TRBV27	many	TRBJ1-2	TGTGCCAGCGTGTATGGGGGTGGCTATGGCTACACCTTC	CASVYGGGYGYTF
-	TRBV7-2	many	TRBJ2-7	TGTGCCAGCAACTCCCGCCGACTAGAGTCGGGCGAGCGGTACTTC	CASNSRRLESGERYF
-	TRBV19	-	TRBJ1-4	TGTGCCAGTAGTACAACAGGGTGGGATGAAAAACTGTTTTTT	CASSTTGWDEKLFF
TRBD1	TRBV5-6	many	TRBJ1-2	TGTGCCAGCAGCTCAAAGGGACAGCCTAACTATGGCTACACCTTC	CASSSKGQPNYGYTF
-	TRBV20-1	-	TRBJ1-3	TGCAGTGCTAGGAGGGACTCTGGAAACACCATATATTTT	CSARRDSGNTIYF